Below, 21 T cell receptor beta chains from the same sample are listed, as sequenced in a study of vaccination effects on CD4 cells after COVID-19. Data came from immunoSEQ multiplex PCR; TCRdb stores just in-frame clones and leaves some out. The sample includes fewer than 25,000 clones, more than 70% of them seen just once. ViraFEST expansion of antigen-specific CD4+ T cells with viral peptide pools preceded sequencing. Isolating CD4+ T cells followed less than 11 days of culture. SARS-CoV-2 infection was confirmed by PCR in the person between March and December 2020. Their cognate antigens are unknown. This specimen was CD4+ T cells from PBMCs cultured with SARS-CoV-2 spike peptides, taken before COVID-19 vaccination. All receptors derive from a human donor who had a prior SARS-CoV-2 infection.

This clone was detected a few times. One junction end does not reproduce the germline sequence, and a read error may be involved. The chain recombines TRBV30 with TRBJ1-6; a weak D match, TRBD1 (5 bases). This CDR3 contains 13 residues. Germline lookup yields CDR1 GTSNPN and CDR2 SVGIG (reference sequence). CDR3 nucleotide sequence: TGTGCCTGCAGTGAGGGGCATAATTCACCCCTCCACTTT. As protein: CACSEGHNSPLHF.

This clone has a single count. The chain recombines TRBV19 with TRBJ2-3; D remains unclear. Trimming took off 5 bases at V and 0 bases at J, with 9 bases between the two ends. The CDR3 runs to 14 residues. Per germline, CDR1 LNHDA and CDR2 SQIVND (reference sequence). This chain's CDR3 is CASSASLSTDTQYF. CDR3 nucleotide sequence: TGTGCCAGTAGTGCCTCGTTAAGCACAGATACGCAGTATTTT.

The chain employs TRBV5-1 and TRBJ2-1; D might be TRBD1 (6 bases). The germline V gene encodes CDR1 SGHRS and CDR2 YFSETQ. The CDR3 spans 15 residues. V was trimmed by 4 bases and J by 9 bases, leaving 20 bases between them. The CDR3 spells CASSLQGKKNSEQFF. In DNA form, the CDR3 reads TGCGCCAGCAGCCTACAGGGTAAGAAAAACAGTGAGCAGTTCTTC.

The chain links TRBV20-1 to TRBJ1-2, with D unresolved. The CDR3 is made up of 11 amino acids. CDR1 and CDR2 (germline): DFQATT, SNEGSKA (reference sequence). Between the trimmed V and J ends, which lost 4 bases and 6 bases, there was a span of 9 bases. The CDR3 protein is CSAIALNGYTF. In DNA, the CDR3 is TGCAGTGCTATCGCCTTGAATGGCTACACCTTC.

The J gene is TRBJ1-5, the V gene TRBV15; D uncertain. V gave up 4 bases and J gave up 3 bases, with 4 bases separating them. The CDR3 loop spans 12 amino acids. From germline, CDR1 is LNHNV and CDR2 YYDKDF (reference sequence). Written as DNA, the CDR3 is TGTGCCACCAGCATCCTCAATCAGCCCCAGCATTTT. This codes for CATSILNQPQHF.

This chain uses TRBV5-5 with TRBJ2-1; 7 nucleotides line up with TRBD2. V lost 5 bases and J lost 2; bases outside the gene matches: 4. The CDR3 is 14 residues long. Germline CDR1 and CDR2: SGHKS and YYEKEE (reference sequence). CDR3 sequence reads: CASSNGLAYNEQFF. The CDR3 DNA is TGTGCCAGCAGTAATGGACTAGCCTACAATGAGCAGTTCTTC.

This sequence joins TRBV7-2 and TRBJ2-3, with 9 nucleotides matching TRBD2. The CDR3 length is 16 residues. J was trimmed by 5 bases and V by 2 bases; bases with no gene match: 8. Germline assignment: CDR1 SGHTA and CDR2 FQGNSA. CDR3 in amino acids: CASSLSGGRGQDTQYF. The CDR3 DNA reads as TGTGCCAGCAGCTTATCAGGCGGGAGGGGCCAAGATACGCAGTATTTT.

CDR3 amino acids: CASSRNRVEQFF. CDR3 coding DNA: TGTGCCAGCAGCCGGAACAGGGTTGAGCAGTTCTTC. The chain is built from TRBV12-3 or TRBV12-4 and TRBJ2-1; weak D call: TRBD1 (6 bases). CDR3 length: 12 residues. The ends were cut back, 6 bases at V and 9 bases at J, with 12 bases in the middle.

This clone is large in the sample. The chain carries TRBV7-9 and TRBJ1-2; D is unclear. The CDR3 covers 13 residues. Germline assignment: CDR1 SEHNR and CDR2 FQNEAQ (reference sequence). V was clipped by 5 bases and J by 1 base, with 8 bases between them. The CDR3 DNA reads as TGTGCCAGCAGCCCCGAGTATAACTATGGCTACACCTTC. Its translation is CASSPEYNYGYTF.

The rearrangement joins TRBV6-2 or TRBV6-3 to TRBJ2-1, with 10 bases lining up with TRBD2. V gave up 4 bases and J gave up 5 bases; unmatched junction bases: 8. From germline, CDR1 is MNHEY and CDR2 SVGEGT. This CDR3 comprises 16 residues. In DNA form, the CDR3 reads TGTGCCAGCAGTTTAAGAGTCCTAGCGGGGGACAATGAGCAGTTCTTC. Its translation: CASSLRVLAGDNEQFF.

The V and J genes are TRBV24-1 and TRBJ2-2; D might be TRBD2 (5 bases). This CDR3 is built from 13 residues. The germline V gene has CDR1 KGHDR and CDR2 SFDVKD. V lost 2 bases and J lost 8, with 8 bases in between. Here the CDR3 DNA reads TGTGCCACCAGTGATTCTAGGAGGGGGGAGCTGTTTTTT. Amino acids: CATSDSRRGELFF.

This chain uses TRBV6-2 or TRBV6-3 with TRBJ1-1; the D is unclear. This CDR3 contains 12 residues. Germline lookup yields CDR1 MNHEY and CDR2 SVGEGT. The V and J ends lost 2 bases and 3 bases respectively, with 4 bases between them. CDR3: CASSYRDTEAFF. In DNA, the CDR3 is TGTGCCAGCAGTTACAGGGACACTGAAGCTTTCTTT.

The chain employs TRBV5-1 and TRBJ2-7; 7 bases are a match to TRBD1. The CDR3 sequence is 13 residues long. The junction had 2 bases not matched to a gene; V was cut back by 3 bases and J by 2 bases. Germline CDR1 and CDR2: SGHRS and YFSETQ. In nucleotides, the CDR3 is TGCGCCAGCAGCTGGGGACAGACCTACGAGCAGTACTTC. Translation gives CASSWGQTYEQYF. The whole variable domain, remainder taken from reference TRBV5-1 and TRBJ2-7, is KAGVTQTPRYLIKTRGQQVTLSCSPISGHRSVSWYQQTPGQGLQFLFEYFSETQRNKGNFPGRFSGRQFSNSRSEMNVSTLELGDSALYLCASSWGQTYEQYFGPGTRLTVT.

This clone has only a few counts. The chain couples TRBV20-1 to TRBJ2-7; D uncertain. The V gene lost 3 bases and the J gene lost 6 bases, with 15 bases spanning the gap. The CDR3 contains 13 residues. The germline V gene has CDR1 DFQATT and CDR2 SNEGSKA (reference sequence). CDR3 protein: CSASLTVFSEQYF. CDR3 in DNA: TGCAGTGCTAGTCTTACGGTTTTCTCCGAGCAGTACTTC.

The chain has TRBV4-2 and TRBJ1-1; D ambiguous. The CDR3 loop spans 15 amino acids. CDR1 and CDR2 from the germline V gene are LGHNA and YNFKEQ. V was trimmed by 0 bases and J by 2 bases, leaving 10 bases between them. CDR3 loop: CASSQEYSYNTEAFF. DNA of the CDR3: TGTGCCAGCAGCCAAGAGTATTCTTATAACACTGAAGCTTTCTTT.

The J gene is TRBJ2-2, the V gene TRBV7-2, with 10 positions matching TRBD2. There are 17 residues in the CDR3. Germline-derived CDR1 and CDR2 are SGHTA and FQGNSA. V trimming: 5 bases; J trimming: 2 bases; junction bases outside the gene matches: 8. CDR3 bases: TGTGCCAGCAGCCTTCGATCTAGCGGGAGCAACACCGGGGAGCTGTTTTTT. Translated, it gives CASSLRSSGSNTGELFF.

The V and J genes are TRBV2 and TRBJ2-1; D gene uncertain. Trimming removed 3 bases at V and 4 bases at J, with 4 bases between. This CDR3 is built from 12 residues. The germline gives CDR1 SNHLY, CDR2 FYNNEI. CDR3 sequence: CASSESYNEQFF. As DNA, the CDR3 is TGTGCCAGCAGTGAGTCATACAATGAGCAGTTCTTC.

The chain links TRBV27 to TRBJ2-2, with D possibly matching TRBD1 (6 bases). Trimming stripped 7 bases from V and 1 base from J, with 7 bases between. The CDR3 is 13 residues long. The germline CDR1 and CDR2 sequences are MNHEY and SMNVEV (reference sequence). The CDR3 nucleotides read TGTGCCAGCAAGACAGGGAACACCGGGGAGCTGTTTTTT. Encoded protein: CASKTGNTGELFF.

V is TRBV5-6 and J is TRBJ1-4, with D perhaps TRBD1 (6 bases). V shed 3 bases and J shed 2 bases, with 8 bases lying between them. CDR3 length: 14 amino acids. CDR1 and CDR2 (germline): SGHDT, YYEEEE. CDR3 in DNA: TGTGCCAGCAGCTACAGGGCTACTAATGAAAAACTGTTTTTT. Translation: CASSYRATNEKLFF.

V is TRBV30 and J is TRBJ1-2; 7 bases match TRBD1. Germline-derived CDR1 and CDR2 are GTSNPN and SVGIG (reference sequence). The CDR3 is made up of 15 amino acids. Losses at the gene ends were 7 bases for V and 1 base for J; bases not matched to a gene: 12. CDR3 sequence reads: CALRSGTDFNYGYTF. The CDR3 nucleotides read TGTGCCTTACGTTCCGGGACAGACTTTAACTATGGCTACACCTTC. The variable domain in full, completed from reference TRBV30 and TRBJ1-2, reads SQTIHQWPATLVQPVGSPLSLECTVEGTSNPNLYWYRQAAGRGLQLLFYSVGIGQISSEVPQNLSASRPQDRQFILSSKKLLLSDSGFYLCALRSGTDFNYGYTFGSGTRLTVV.

The rearrangement joins TRBV5-1 to TRBJ2-7; a weak D match, TRBD1 (5 bases). The CDR3 spans 14 residues. The germline V gene encodes CDR1 SGHRS and CDR2 YFSETQ. The V gene lost 0 bases and the J gene lost 3 bases, with 10 bases spanning the gap. CDR3 nucleotide sequence: TGCGCCAGCAGCTTGGCCCAGGGAAGCTACGAGCAGTACTTC. Translation: CASSLAQGSYEQYF.